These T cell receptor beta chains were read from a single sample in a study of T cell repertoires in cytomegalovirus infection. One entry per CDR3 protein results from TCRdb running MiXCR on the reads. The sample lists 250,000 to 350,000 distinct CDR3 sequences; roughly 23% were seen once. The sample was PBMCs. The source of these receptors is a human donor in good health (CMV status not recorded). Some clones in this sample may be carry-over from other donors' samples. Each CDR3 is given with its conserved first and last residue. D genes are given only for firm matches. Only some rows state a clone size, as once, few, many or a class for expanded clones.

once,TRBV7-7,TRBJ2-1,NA,CASSLEAGGNEQFF,TGTGCCAGCAGCTTAGAAGCCGGGGGTAATGAGCAGTTCTTC
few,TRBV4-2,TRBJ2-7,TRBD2,CASSQGLGGSSYPYEQYF,TGTGCCAGCAGCCAAGGACTCGGGGGGTCTTCCTACCCCTACGAGCAGTACTTC
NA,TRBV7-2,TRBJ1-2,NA,CASSLWSNYGYTF,TGTGCCAGCAGCTTATGGAGTAACTATGGCTACACCTTC
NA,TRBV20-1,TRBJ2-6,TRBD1,CSAGPGTGSGANVLTF,TGCAGTGCTGGTCCCGGGACAGGGTCCGGGGCCAACGTCCTGACTTTC
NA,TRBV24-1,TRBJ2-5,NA,CATSDLRSGIGTQYF,TGTGCCACCAGTGATTTGCGGTCCGGGATCGGGACCCAGTACTTC
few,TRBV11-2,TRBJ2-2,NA,CASSLPSSRTGELFF,TGTGCCAGCAGCTTACCATCCTCAAGAACCGGGGAGCTGTTTTTT
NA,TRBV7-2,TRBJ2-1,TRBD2,CASSKLAGNYNEQFF,TGTGCCAGCAGCAAACTAGCGGGGAACTACAATGAGCAGTTCTTC
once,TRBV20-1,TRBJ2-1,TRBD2,CSVDGGGMTTEQFF,TGCAGTGTCGATGGGGGGGGGATGACTACTGAGCAGTTCTTC
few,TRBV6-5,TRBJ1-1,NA,CASRLLRVNTEAFF,TGTGCCAGCAGACTACTTAGGGTGAACACTGAAGCTTTCTTT
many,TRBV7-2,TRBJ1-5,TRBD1,CASSLGGRGKYSNQPQHF,TGTGCCAGCAGCTTAGGTGGCAGGGGGAAGTATAGCAATCAGCCCCAGCATTTT
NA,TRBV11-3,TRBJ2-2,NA,CASSLYSHVATGELFF,TGTGCCAGCAGCTTATATAGCCACGTGGCCACCGGGGAGCTGTTTTTT
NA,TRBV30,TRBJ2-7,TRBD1,CAWSGGQDVAEQYF,TGTGCCTGGAGTGGGGGACAGGACGTCGCCGAGCAGTACTTC
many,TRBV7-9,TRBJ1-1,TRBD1,CASGPGTGGLGYTEAFF,TGTGCCAGCGGCCCCGGGACAGGGGGCTTAGGGTACACTGAAGCTTTCTTT
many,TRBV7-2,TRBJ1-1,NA,CASSLVGLSEAFF,TGTGCCAGCAGCTTAGTTGGACTGTCTGAAGCTTTCTTT
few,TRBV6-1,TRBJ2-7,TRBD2,CASKREGGQTYEQYF,TGTGCCAGCAAAAGGGAGGGCGGTCAAACCTACGAGCAGTACTTC
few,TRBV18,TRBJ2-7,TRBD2,CASSPASGRAAYEQYF,TGTGCCAGCTCACCGGCTAGCGGGAGGGCCGCCTACGAGCAGTACTTC
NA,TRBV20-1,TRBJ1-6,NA,CSARGTRDYNSPLHF,TGCAGTGCTAGAGGAACCAGGGACTATAATTCACCCCTCCACTTT
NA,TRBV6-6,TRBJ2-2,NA,CASSVEGGTGELFF,TGTGCCAGCAGTGTTGAGGGAGGCACCGGGGAGCTGTTTTTT
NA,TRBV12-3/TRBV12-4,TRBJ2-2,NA,CASSLGGHGELFF,TGTGCCAGCTCTCTCGGGGGACACGGGGAGCTGTTTTTT
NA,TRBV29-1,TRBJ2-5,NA,CSVEDLHRSKRTQCF,TGCAGCGTTGAAGATCTTCACAGATCCAAGAGGACCCAGTGCTTC
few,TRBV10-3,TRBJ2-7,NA,CAIRLGGRYEQYF,TGTGCCATCAGACTCGGCGGACGGTACGAGCAGTACTTC
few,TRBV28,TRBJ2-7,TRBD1,CASSLSLGTDFTYEQYF,TGTGCCAGCAGTTTATCTTTGGGGACAGATTTTACCTACGAGCAGTACTTC
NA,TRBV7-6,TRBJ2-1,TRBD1,CASSLGTGINNEQFF,TGTGCCAGCAGCTTAGGGACAGGGATAAATAATGAGCAGTTCTTC
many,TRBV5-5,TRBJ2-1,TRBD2,CASSGPLSAGDNEQFF,TGTGCCAGCAGCGGACCCCTATCAGCGGGGGACAATGAGCAGTTCTTC
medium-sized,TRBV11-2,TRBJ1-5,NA,CASSLSPGTNQPQHF,TGTGCCAGCAGCTTATCCCCTGGTACCAATCAGCCCCAGCATTTT
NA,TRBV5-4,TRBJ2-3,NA,CASSPVASAGTDTQYF,TGTGCCAGCAGCCCCGTGGCCTCGGCCGGCACAGATACGCAGTATTTT
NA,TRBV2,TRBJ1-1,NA,CASSEDVGGNTEAFF,TGTGCCAGCAGTGAAGATGTTGGGGGTAACACTGAAGCTTTCTTT
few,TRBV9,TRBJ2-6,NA,CASSAIPAGANGGANVLTF,TGTGCCAGCAGCGCGATTCCTGCAGGGGCTAACGGTGGGGCCAACGTCCTGACTTTC
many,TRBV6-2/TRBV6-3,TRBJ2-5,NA,CASSTSNEETQYF,TGTGCCAGCAGTACTAGCAACGAAGAGACCCAGTACTTC
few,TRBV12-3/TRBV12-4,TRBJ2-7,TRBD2,CASSFMGGSEQYF,TGTGCCAGCAGTTTTATGGGGGGGTCCGAGCAGTACTTC
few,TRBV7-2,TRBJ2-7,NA,CASTQGGVGAYEQYF,TGTGCCAGCACCCAGGGGGGGGTTGGGGCCTACGAGCAGTACTTC
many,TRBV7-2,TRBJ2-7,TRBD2,CASSLRTSFYEQYF,TGTGCCAGCAGCCTAAGGACTAGCTTCTACGAGCAGTACTTC
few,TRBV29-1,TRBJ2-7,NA,CSGTGTSYEQYF,TGCAGCGGGACCGGGACTTCATACGAGCAGTACTTC
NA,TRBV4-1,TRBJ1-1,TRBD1,CASSQATGTEAFF,TGCGCCAGCAGCCAGGCGACAGGGACTGAAGCTTTCTTT
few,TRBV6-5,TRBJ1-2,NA,CASRVNRASGYTF,TGTGCCAGCAGAGTTAACAGGGCGTCGGGCTACACCTTC
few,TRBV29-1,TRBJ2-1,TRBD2,CSAKRESNNEQFF,TGCAGCGCTAAGCGGGAGTCCAACAATGAGCAGTTCTTC
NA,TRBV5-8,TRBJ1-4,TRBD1,CASSPRGIGGSEKLFF,TGTGCCAGCAGCCCACGAGGGATAGGGGGCAGTGAAAAACTGTTTTTT
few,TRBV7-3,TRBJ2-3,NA,CASSLTGRGVTQYF,TGTGCCAGCAGCTTAACAGGCAGGGGAGTCACGCAGTATTTT
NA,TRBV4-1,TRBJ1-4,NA,CASSPGPQSEKLFF,TGCGCCAGCAGCCCCGGGCCCCAAAGCGAAAAACTGTTTTTT
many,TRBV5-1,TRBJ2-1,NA,CASSLLRVDEQFF,TGCGCCAGCAGCTTGCTTCGGGTCGATGAGCAGTTCTTC
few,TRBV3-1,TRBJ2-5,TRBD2,CASSQDTATLRGLAEEGQETQYF,TGTGCCAGCAGCCAAGATACCGCAACACTCAGGGGACTAGCGGAGGAGGGGCAAGAGACCCAGTACTTC
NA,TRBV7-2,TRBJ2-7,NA,CASSLAQSLIYEQYF,TGTGCCAGCAGCTTAGCGCAAAGTCTGATCTACGAGCAGTACTTC
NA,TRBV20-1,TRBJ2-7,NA,CSAGGLGTRAYEQYF,TGTAGTGCTGGCGGATTGGGGACGCGGGCCTACGAGCAGTACTTC
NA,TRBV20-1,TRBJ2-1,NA,CSVGPRTSFSEQFF,TGCAGTGTGGGGCCCCGGACGAGCTTTAGTGAGCAGTTCTTC
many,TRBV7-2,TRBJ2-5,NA,CASSLGQGLIETQYF,TGTGCCAGCAGCTTAGGTCAGGGGCTTATAGAGACCCAGTACTTC
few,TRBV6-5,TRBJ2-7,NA,CASSTRGSYEQYF,TGTGCCAGCAGTACTCGGGGTAGCTACGAGCAGTACTTC
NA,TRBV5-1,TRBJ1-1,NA,CASSPPQGRTEAFF,TGCGCCAGCAGCCCCCCGCAGGGAAGGACTGAAGCTTTCTTT
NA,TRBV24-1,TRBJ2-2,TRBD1,CATRPTGGPGELFF,TGTGCCACCAGACCGACAGGGGGCCCCGGGGAGCTGTTTTTT
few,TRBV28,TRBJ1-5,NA,CASSFSRRGSNQPQHF,TGTGCCAGCAGTTTCTCTCGACGGGGTAGCAATCAGCCCCAGCATTTT
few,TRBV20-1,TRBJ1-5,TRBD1,CSAPRDPGGIGQPQHF,TGCAGTGCTCCCCGGGATCCAGGGGGGATCGGGCAGCCCCAGCATTTT
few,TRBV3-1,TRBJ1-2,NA,CASSQGAWGYTF,TGTGCCAGCAGCCAAGGGGCGTGGGGCTACACCTTC
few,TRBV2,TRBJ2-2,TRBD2,CASRGLAGGPDTGELFF,TGTGCCAGCAGAGGACTAGCGGGAGGGCCCGACACCGGGGAGCTGTTTTTT
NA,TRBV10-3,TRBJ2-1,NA,CAISVPGLYNEQFF,TGTGCCATCAGTGTTCCAGGCCTCTACAATGAGCAGTTCTTC